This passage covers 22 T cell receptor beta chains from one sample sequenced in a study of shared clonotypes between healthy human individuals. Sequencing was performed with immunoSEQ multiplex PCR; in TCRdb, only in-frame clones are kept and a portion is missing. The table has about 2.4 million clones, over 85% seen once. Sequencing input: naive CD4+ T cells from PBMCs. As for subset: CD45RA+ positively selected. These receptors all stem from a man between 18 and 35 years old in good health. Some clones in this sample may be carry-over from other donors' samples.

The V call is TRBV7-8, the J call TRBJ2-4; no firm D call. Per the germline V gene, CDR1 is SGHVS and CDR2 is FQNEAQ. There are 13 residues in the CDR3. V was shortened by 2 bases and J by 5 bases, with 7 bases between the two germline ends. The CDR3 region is CASSLTRENIQYF. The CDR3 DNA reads TGTGCCAGCAGCTTAACACGGGAAAACATTCAGTACTTC. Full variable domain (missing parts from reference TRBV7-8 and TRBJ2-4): GAGVSQSPRYKVAKRGQDVALRCDPISGHVSLFWYQQALGQGPEFLTYFQNEAQLDKSGLPSDRFFAERPEGSVSTLKIQRTQQEDSAVYLCASSLTRENIQYFGAGTRLSVL.

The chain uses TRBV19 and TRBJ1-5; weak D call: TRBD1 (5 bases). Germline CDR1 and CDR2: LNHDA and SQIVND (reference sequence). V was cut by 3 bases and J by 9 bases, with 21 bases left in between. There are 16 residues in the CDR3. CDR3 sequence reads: CASSIKTGSGGSPQHF. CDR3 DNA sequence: TGTGCCAGTAGTATTAAGACCGGGTCGGGGGGATCGCCCCAGCATTTT.

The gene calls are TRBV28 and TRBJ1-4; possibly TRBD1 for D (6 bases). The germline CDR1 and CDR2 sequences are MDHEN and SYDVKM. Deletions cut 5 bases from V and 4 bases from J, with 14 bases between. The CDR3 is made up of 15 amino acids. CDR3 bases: TGTGCCAGCAGTCCAAGGACAGCCTTTAATGAAAAACTGTTTTTT. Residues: CASSPRTAFNEKLFF.

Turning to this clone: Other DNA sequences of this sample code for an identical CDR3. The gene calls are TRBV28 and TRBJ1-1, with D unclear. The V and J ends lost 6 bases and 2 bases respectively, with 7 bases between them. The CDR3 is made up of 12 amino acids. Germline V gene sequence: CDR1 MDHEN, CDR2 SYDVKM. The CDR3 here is CASSPGNTEAFF. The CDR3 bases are TGTGCCAGCAGCCCAGGAAACACTGAAGCTTTCTTT.

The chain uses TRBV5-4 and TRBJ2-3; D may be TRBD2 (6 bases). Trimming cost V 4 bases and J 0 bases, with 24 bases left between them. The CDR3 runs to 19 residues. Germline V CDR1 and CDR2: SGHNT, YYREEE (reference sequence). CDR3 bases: TGTGCCAGCAGCGGCGGTAAGGGCCTAGCGTTCTCCAGCACAGATACGCAGTATTTT. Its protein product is CASSGGKGLAFSSTDTQYF.

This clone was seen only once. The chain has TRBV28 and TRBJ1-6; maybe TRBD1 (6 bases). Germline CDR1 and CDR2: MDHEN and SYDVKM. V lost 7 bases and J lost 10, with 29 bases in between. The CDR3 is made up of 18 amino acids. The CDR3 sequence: CASTPTRRGSTLRSPLHF. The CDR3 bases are TGTGCCAGCACCCCTACACGAAGGGGGTCAACGCTTCGCTCACCCCTCCACTTT.

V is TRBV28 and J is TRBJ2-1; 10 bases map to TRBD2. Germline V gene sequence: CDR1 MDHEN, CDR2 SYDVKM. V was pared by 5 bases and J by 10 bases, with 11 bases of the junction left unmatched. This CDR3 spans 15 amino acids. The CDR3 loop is CASSMKAGGREEQFF. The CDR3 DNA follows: TGTGCCAGCAGTATGAAAGCGGGAGGGCGCGAGGAGCAGTTCTTC. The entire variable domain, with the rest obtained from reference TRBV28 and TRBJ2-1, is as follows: DVKVTQSSRYLVKRTGEKVFLECVQDMDHENMFWYRQDPGLGLRLIYFSYDVKMKEKGDIPEGYSVSREKKERFSLILESASTNQTSMYLCASSMKAGGREEQFFGPGTRLTVL.

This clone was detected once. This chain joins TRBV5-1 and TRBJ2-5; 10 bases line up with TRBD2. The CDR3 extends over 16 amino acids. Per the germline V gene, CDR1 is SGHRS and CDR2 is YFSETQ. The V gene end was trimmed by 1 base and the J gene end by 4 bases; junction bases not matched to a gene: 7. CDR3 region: CASSLMASGSGETQYF. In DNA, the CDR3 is TGCGCCAGCAGCTTGATGGCTAGCGGGAGCGGAGAGACCCAGTACTTC.

CDR3 DNA sequence: TGTGCCAGCAGCTTAGGGCTAGCGGACAATGAGCAGTTCTTC. Its protein is CASSLGLADNEQFF. The chain links TRBV7-3 to TRBJ2-1; TRBD2 matches 7 bases. J was trimmed by 5 bases and V by 2 bases; bases with no gene match: 3. This CDR3 contains 14 residues. Germline loops: CDR1 SGHTA, CDR2 FQGTGA. Drawing the rest from reference TRBV7-3 and TRBJ2-1, the complete variable domain is GAGVSQTPSNKVTEKGKYVELRCDPISGHTALYWYRQSLGQGPEFLIYFQGTGAADDSGLPNDRFFAVRPEGSVSTLKIQRTERGDSAVYLCASSLGLADNEQFFGPGTRLTVL.

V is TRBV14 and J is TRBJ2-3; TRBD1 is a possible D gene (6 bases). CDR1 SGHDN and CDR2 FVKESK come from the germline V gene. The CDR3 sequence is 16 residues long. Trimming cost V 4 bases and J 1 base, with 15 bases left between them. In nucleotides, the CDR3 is TGTGCCAGCAGCCTCTTGGGCAGGGGTCGCACAGATACGCAGTATTTT. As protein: CASSLLGRGRTDTQYF. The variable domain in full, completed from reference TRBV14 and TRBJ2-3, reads EAGVTQFPSHSVIEKGQTVTLRCDPISGHDNLYWYRRVMGKEIKFLLHFVKESKQDESGMPNNRFLAERTGGTYSTLKVQPAELEDSGVYFCASSLLGRGRTDTQYFGPGTRLTVL.

CDR3 region: CASSLEDRGPGGYTF. The CDR3 DNA is TGTGCCAGCAGCTTAGAGGACAGGGGGCCCGGTGGCTACACCTTC. The chain recombines TRBV7-8 with TRBJ1-2; 11 positions agree with TRBD1. From germline, CDR1 is SGHVS and CDR2 FQNEAQ. CDR3 length equals 15 residues. With 1 base clipped from V and 7 bases from J, the junction kept 5 bases outside the gene matches.

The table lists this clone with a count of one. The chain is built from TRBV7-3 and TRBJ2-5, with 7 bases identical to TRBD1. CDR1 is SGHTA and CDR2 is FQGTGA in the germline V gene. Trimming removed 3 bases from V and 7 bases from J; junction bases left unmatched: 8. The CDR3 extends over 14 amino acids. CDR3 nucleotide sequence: TGTGCCAGCAGCTTGGACAGGAATTCCGGGACCCAGTACTTC. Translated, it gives CASSLDRNSGTQYF.

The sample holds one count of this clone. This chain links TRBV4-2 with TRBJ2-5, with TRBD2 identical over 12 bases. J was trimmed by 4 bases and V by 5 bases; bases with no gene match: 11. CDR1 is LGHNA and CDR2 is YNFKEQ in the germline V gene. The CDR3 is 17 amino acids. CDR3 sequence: CASSYETSGRGGETQYF. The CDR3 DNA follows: TGTGCCAGCAGCTACGAGACTAGCGGGAGAGGTGGAGAGACCCAGTACTTC.

CDR3 amino acids: CASSYEPGRNGYTF. The CDR3 DNA is TGTGCCAGCAGCTACGAACCCGGACGGAATGGCTACACCTTC. V is TRBV4-2 and J is TRBJ1-2, with D unclear. CDR1 is LGHNA and CDR2 is YNFKEQ in the germline V gene. The CDR3 is made up of 14 amino acids. The V and J ends lost 5 bases and 6 bases respectively, with 16 bases between them.

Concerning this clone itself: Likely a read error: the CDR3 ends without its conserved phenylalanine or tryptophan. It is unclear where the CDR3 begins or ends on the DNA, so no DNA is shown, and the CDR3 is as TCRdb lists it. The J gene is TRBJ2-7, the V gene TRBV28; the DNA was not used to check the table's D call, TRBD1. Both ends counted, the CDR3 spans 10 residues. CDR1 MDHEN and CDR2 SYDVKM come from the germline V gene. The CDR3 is CASSTKGKGS.

The CDR3 DNA reads TGTGCCAGTAGTACAAGCAGGGGGACGGGCGAGACCCAGTACTTC. Amino acid sequence: CASSTSRGTGETQYF. This sequence joins TRBV19 and TRBJ2-5; the match to TRBD1 covers 7 bases. CDR1 and CDR2 (germline): LNHDA, SQIVND (reference sequence). This CDR3 is built from 15 residues. Losses at the gene ends were 4 bases for V and 5 bases for J; bases not matched to a gene: 10.

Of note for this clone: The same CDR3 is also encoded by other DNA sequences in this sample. CDR3 nucleotide sequence: TGTGCCAGCAGCTTAGCTCATCAGGAGACCCAGTACTTC. Translating it yields CASSLAHQETQYF. The chain recombines TRBV7-2 with TRBJ2-5, with unresolved D. CDR3 length equals 13 residues. V lost 0 bases, J lost 5 bases, and 7 bases lay in between. Germline-derived CDR1 and CDR2 are SGHTA and FQGNSA. The full variable domain, in which reference TRBV7-2 and TRBJ2-5 provide the parts outside the CDR3, is GAGVSQSPSNKVTEKGKDVELRCDPISGHTALYWYRQSLGQGLEFLIYFQGNSAPDKSGLPSDRFSAERTGGSVSTLTIQRTQQEDSAVYLCASSLAHQETQYFGPGTRLLVL.

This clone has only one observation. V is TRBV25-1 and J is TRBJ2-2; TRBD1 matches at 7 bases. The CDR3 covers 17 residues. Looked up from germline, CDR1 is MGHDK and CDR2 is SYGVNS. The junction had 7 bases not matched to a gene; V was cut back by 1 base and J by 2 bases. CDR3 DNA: TGTGCCAGCAGTGAATTATTGAAGGGGGCAAACACCGGGGAGCTGTTTTTT. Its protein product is CASSELLKGANTGELFF.

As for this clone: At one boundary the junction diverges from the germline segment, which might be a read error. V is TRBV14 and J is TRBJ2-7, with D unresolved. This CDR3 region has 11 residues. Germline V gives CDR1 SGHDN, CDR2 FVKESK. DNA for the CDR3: TGTGCCAGCGGCCAATACTACGAGCAGTACTTC. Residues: CASGQYYEQYF. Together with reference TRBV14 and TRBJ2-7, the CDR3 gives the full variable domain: EAGVTQFPSHSVIEKGQTVTLRCDPISGHDNLYWYRRVMGKEIKFLLHFVKESKQDESGMPNNRFLAERTGGTYSTLKVQPAELEDSGVYFCASGQYYEQYFGPGTRLTVT.

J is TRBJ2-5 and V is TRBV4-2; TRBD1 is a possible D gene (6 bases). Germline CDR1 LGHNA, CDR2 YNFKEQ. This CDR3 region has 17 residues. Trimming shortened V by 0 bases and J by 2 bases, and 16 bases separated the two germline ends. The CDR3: CASSQDGGRTRQETQYF. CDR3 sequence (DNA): TGTGCCAGCAGCCAAGATGGGGGCAGGACACGACAAGAGACCCAGTACTTC.

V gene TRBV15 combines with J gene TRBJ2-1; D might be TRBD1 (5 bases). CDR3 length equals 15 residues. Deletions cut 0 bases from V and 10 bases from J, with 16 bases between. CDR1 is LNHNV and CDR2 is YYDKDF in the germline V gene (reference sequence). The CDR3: CATSRDRVNIGEQFF. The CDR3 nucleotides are TGTGCCACCAGCAGAGACAGGGTTAATATCGGAGAGCAGTTCTTC.

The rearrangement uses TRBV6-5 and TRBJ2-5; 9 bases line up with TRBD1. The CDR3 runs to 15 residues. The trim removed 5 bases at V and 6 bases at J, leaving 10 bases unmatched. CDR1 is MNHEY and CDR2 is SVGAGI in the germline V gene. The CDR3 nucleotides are TGTGCCAGCAGTCATACTGGGACAGGGAAAAAGACCCAGTACTTC. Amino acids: CASSHTGTGKKTQYF.